The 10 T cell receptor beta chains below all came from one sample that was sequenced in a study of shared clonotypes between healthy human individuals. Profiled with immunoSEQ multiplex PCR; TCRdb holds only in-frame clones, not every one. The data show hundreds of thousands of clones, with 90% to 95% seen just once and 20% to 25% held by the top ten. Terminally differentiated effector memory CD45RA+ cells were excluded from the naive CD8 cells, which were CD45RO-negative and positively selected for CCR7. The sequenced material came from naive CD8+ T cells sorted from blood. The receptor set was obtained from a man aged 25-45 years in good health.

The CDR3 region has the DNA TGTGCCAGCAGCTTTAAGGGCGGATACTCCTACGAGCAGTACTTC. Protein: CASSFKGGYSYEQYF. The genes are TRBV5-6 and TRBJ2-7; D ambiguous. There are 15 residues in the CDR3. The V gene lost 2 bases and the J gene lost 0 bases, with 12 bases spanning the gap. Per the germline V gene, CDR1 is SGHDT and CDR2 is YYEEEE.

This chain connects TRBV13 to TRBJ2-5; no reliable D call. The CDR3 spans 14 residues. Germline V CDR1 and CDR2: PRHDT, FYEKMQ (reference sequence). V lost 5 bases to trimming and J lost 2 bases, with 12 bases between them. The CDR3 loop is CASSPEVGQETQYF. The CDR3 DNA follows: TGTGCCAGCAGCCCAGAGGTGGGACAAGAGACCCAGTACTTC.

This chain connects TRBV29-1 to TRBJ1-2, with 8 bases aligning to TRBD1. The CDR3 length is 13 residues. CDR1 SQVTM and CDR2 ANQGSEA come from the germline V gene. The ends lost 4 bases at V and 3 bases at J; junction bases unmatched: 4. The CDR3 reads CSVAGGQDYGYTF. In nucleotides, the CDR3 is TGCAGCGTTGCGGGGGGACAGGACTATGGCTACACCTTC.

The genes are TRBV11-2 and TRBJ2-1; the match to TRBD2 covers 13 bases. Germline CDR1 and CDR2: SGHAT and FQNNGV. The CDR3 spans 16 residues. Unmatched junction bases numbered 5, after V lost 2 bases and J lost 7 bases. CDR3 DNA: TGTGCCAGCAGCTTAAGCGGGACTAGCGGGACGAATGAGCAGTTCTTC. Amino acid sequence: CASSLSGTSGTNEQFF.

This chain uses TRBV6-1 with TRBJ1-1; D perhaps matches TRBD1 (6 bases). The CDR3 is made up of 14 amino acids. V lost 1 base and J 4 bases, leaving 10 bases between the germline ends. Looked up from germline, CDR1 is MNHNS and CDR2 is SASEGT. The DNA for the CDR3 is TGTGCCAGCAGTGAAGGGCTAGGGGGCACTGAAGCTTTCTTT. Its translation: CASSEGLGGTEAFF.

The V gene is TRBV16, the J gene TRBJ2-7, with 7 bases lining up with TRBD1. This CDR3 contains 14 residues. Germline CDR1 is KGHSY and CDR2 is FQNENV. The V gene end was trimmed by 0 bases and the J gene end by 4 bases; junction bases not matched to a gene: 3. CDR3 sequence (DNA): TGTGCCAGCAGCCAATCGGGACAGACTTACGAGCAGTACTTC. Protein: CASSQSGQTYEQYF.

The chain employs TRBV21-1 and TRBJ2-2; the DNA was not compared with TRBD2, the D call given in the table. TRBV21-1 is reported as a pseudogene. The CDR3 contains 20 residues. In DNA form, the CDR3 reads TGTGCCAGCAGCCCAAAGGAGGGGACTAGCGGGAGCTCTGACACCGGGGAGCTGTTTTTT. Translated: CASSPKEGTSGSSDTGELFF.

The rearrangement joins TRBV18 to TRBJ1-1; 9 bases are shared with TRBD1. Trimming removed 7 bases from V and 6 bases from J; junction bases left unmatched: 9. Germline V gives CDR1 KGHSH, CDR2 LQKENI. The CDR3 loop spans 14 amino acids. The CDR3 nucleotides read TGTGCCAGCTTAGAGCACAGGGGGCGTCCTGAAGCTTTCTTT. Translation: CASLEHRGRPEAFF.

The chain recombines TRBV7-9 with TRBJ2-4, with 9 bases that match TRBD1. The germline CDR1 and CDR2 sequences are SEHNR and FQNEAQ (reference sequence). V shed 7 bases and J 8 bases; nucleotides not matched to a gene: 12. The CDR3 sequence is 15 residues long. As DNA, the CDR3 is TGTGCCAGCACCGACGGACAGGGGACATCTGACATTCAGTACTTC. Translation gives CASTDGQGTSDIQYF.

The gene calls are TRBV6-5 and TRBJ2-1; D is perhaps TRBD1 or TRBD2 (6 bases each). This CDR3 contains 14 residues. The V gene's germline CDR1 is MNHEY and CDR2 SVGAGI. V lost 8 bases and J lost 6, with 17 bases in between. The CDR3 region has the DNA TGTGCCAGCCGGTTACAGGGCGGGATCAATGAGCAGTTCTTC. It specifies CASRLQGGINEQFF.